This TCR beta chain comes out of a study of neoadjuvant anti-PD-1 for oral cavity cancer. Across the whole study: Patients without progression got a fourth dose around day 43.

The time point here: after neoadjuvant nivolumab, at surgical resection. Method: immunoSEQ multiplex PCR; TCRdb's copy keeps in-frame clones and lacks some. The data show 14,000 or so clones, with 60% to 75% seen just once and around 2% held by the top ten. With regard to this clone: Antigen unknown.

Regarding the study as a whole: Each response group had just a few patients in TCR analyses.

V lost 4 bases and J 5 bases, leaving 14 bases between the germline ends. The CDR3 is 13 residues long. From germline, CDR1 is GTSNPN and CDR2 SVGIG (reference sequence). The clonotype comes from a person between 35 and 79 years old with oral cavity squamous cell carcinoma. The sequencing here drew on PBMCs, taken after nivolumab (anti-PD-1) treatment. V and J are TRBV30 and TRBJ2-5; a weak D match, TRBD2 (6 bases). The CDR3 DNA is TGTGCCTGGATACTACGGGGGTTGGAGACCCAGTACTTC. This codes for CAWILRGLETQYF.